This TCR beta chain was identified during a study of graft-versus-host responses after intestinal transplantation (dated by TCRdb to the early 2020s). Regarding the complete study: The transplants that recipients got were multivisceral, liver-intestinal, or isolated intestinal. All recipients received anti-thymocyte globulin induction followed by maintenance tacrolimus and steroids for two to four years. After intestinal transplantation, graft-versus-host and host-versus-graft alloreactive T cell clones in the graft, circulation and bone marrow were tracked using bulk TCR-beta CDR3 sequencing. Alloreactive clones were identified by sequencing pre-transplant mixed lymphocyte reaction products and comparing these products with unstimulated pre-transplant donor and recipient T cells. The cohort enrolled around 23 intestinal transplant recipients including one retransplant, and a few patients lacking pretransplant specimens were excluded. A peak of at least 4% donor T cells among recipient peripheral blood mononuclear cells was the definition used for donor T cell macrochimerism. Instead of going to the commercial service, samples from a few later patients were sequenced in-house on an Illumina MiSeq and processed with MiXCR. Overall study outcomes, separate from this receptor: Patients with donor T cell macrochimerism had high GvH to HvG T cell clonal ratios in their allografts. Early after transplant, peak levels of circulating GvH clones were found to be associated with declines in HvG clones. GvH clones were found in recipient bone marrow, and some of the GvH clones appeared earlier in ileal mucosa or blood, which is consistent with an intestinal mucosal origin. The conclusions were limited by the relatively low number and heterogeneity of the intestinal transplant patients.

Intraepithelial and lamina propria lymphocytes were isolated from graft specimens using dithiothreitol, EDTA incubations and collagenase D digestion. Bulk TCR-beta sequencing was performed on serial intestinal graft biopsy specimens collected as late as 600 days after transplant. Library construction relied on the immunoSEQ multiplex PCR assay. For most patients, high-throughput TCR-beta CDR3 sequencing of genomic DNA was performed by Adaptive Biotechnologies. Per the authors' processing: Adaptive's ImmunoSEQ software was the source of the TCR sequencing data for 15 to 20 patients, while a few other patients were processed with MiXCR and VDJtools. CDR3 nucleotide sequences shared between donor and recipient were removed because their origin could not be assigned. To be classed as alloreactive, a clone needed at least 2-fold expansion over unstimulated cells and a minimum CFSE-low frequency of 0.002% (template counts) or 0.001% (read counts). Mappable clones were those detected in sequenced pre-transplant spleen, lymph node, or MLR CFSE-low populations of the donor or recipient. The cumulative frequency of alloreactive clones was calculated as a percentage of all sequences, weighted by copy number. The source is immuneACCESS, and TCRdb retained only in-frame sequences with V and J called. Part of the clones is not carried over; for the studies checked, unresolved V genes explain less than half of this, and the remainder is unexplained. The D gene and trimming were derived from the DNA, and the V and J assignments and clone size from that table. The sample includes 15,000 to 20,000 clones, with roughly 82% observed a single time. Together, the top ten hold 5.5% of the sample.

V loses 3 bases at its end and J loses 6 bases; junction bases beyond the gene matches: 7. From cysteine to phenylalanine, the CDR3 is 15 amino acids long. The kept DNA is CDR3 alone, 45 bases in frame from the first base. Based on the germline V gene, the CDR1 and CDR2 sequences are SGHTS and YDEGEE. Notes on this clone: This receptor's antigen is unknown. Base quality data are lacking; no much larger clone is found one base away.

The input for sequencing was ileum tissue, taken 17 days after transplant. Here the chain combines TRBV5-8 and TRBJ2-7, and 12 junctional nucleotides match TRBD1. The receptor's source is a human patient who received an intestinal transplant, so some T cells may come from the graft donor. The sequenced DNA: TGTGCCAGCAGCTGGGGGGGACAGGGGGCTCGCGAGCAGTACTTC. Translated, it gives CASSWGGQGAREQYF.